Presented here are 27 T cell receptor beta chains from one specimen sequenced in a study of cytomegalovirus exposure and HLA in healthy donors. The table came from immunoSEQ multiplex PCR; TCRdb's copy has only in-frame clones and leaves some out. Of roughly 150,000 clones in the sample, nearly 90% were seen once. The sample was PBMCs. These receptors originate from a woman between 18 and 30 years old in good health and CMV-seropositive.

This CDR3 is CASSSSGGSYNEQFF. The CDR3 DNA follows: TGTGCCAGCAGCTCTAGCGGAGGAAGTTACAATGAGCAGTTCTTC. The chain carries TRBV7-3 and TRBJ2-1; TRBD2 matches 7 bases. The CDR3 totals 15 residues. Germline CDR1 reads SGHTA; CDR2 reads FQGTGA. The J segment lost 4 bases and the V segment lost 4 bases, leaving 7 bases of the junction unmatched.

This clone showed up just once. The CDR3 loop is CASSLLVGRGAKNIQYF. In nucleotides, the CDR3 is TGTGCCAGCAGTTTATTAGTTGGCAGGGGAGCCAAAAACATTCAGTACTTC. The chain has TRBV27 and TRBJ2-4, with TRBD1 as a possible D gene (6 bases). Per the germline V gene, CDR1 is MNHEY and CDR2 is SMNVEV (reference sequence). The ends were cut back, 1 base at V and 0 bases at J, with 13 bases in the middle. CDR3 length: 17 amino acids.

This sequence joins TRBV4-1 and TRBJ2-6; D is possibly TRBD2 (6 bases). The V end lost 0 bases, the J end lost 3 bases, and 18 bases lay between the germline ends. The CDR3 has 19 residues. CDR1 MGHRA and CDR2 YSYEKL come from the germline V gene. The CDR3 coding sequence is TGCGCCAGCAGCCAAGATGGCGCGGTTCGGGGGAGTGGGGCCAACGTCCTGACTTTC. Protein sequence: CASSQDGAVRGSGANVLTF.

The J gene is TRBJ2-1, the V gene TRBV9; tentatively, D is TRBD2 (6 bases). The germline V and J ends were trimmed by 3 bases and 4 bases, with 17 bases remaining between them. CDR1 is SGDLS, CDR2 YYNGEE, per germline. CDR3 length: 16 amino acids. DNA of the CDR3: TGTGCCAGCAGCGCCAGCCCTAGCGAATGGTACAATGAGCAGTTCTTC. This gives the protein CASSASPSEWYNEQFF.

The chain recombines TRBV9 with TRBJ2-4, with a weak D call TRBD1 (5 bases). The CDR3 runs 14 residues. Germline-derived CDR1 and CDR2 are SGDLS and YYNGEE. The V and J ends lost 1 base and 6 bases respectively, with 11 bases between them. This CDR3 reads CASSVSTQGNIQYF. CDR3 coding DNA: TGTGCCAGCAGCGTATCCACCCAGGGAAACATTCAGTACTTC. Drawing the rest from reference TRBV9 and TRBJ2-4, the complete variable domain is DSGVTQTPKHLITATGQRVTLRCSPRSGDLSVYWYQQSLDQGLQFLIQYYNGEERAKGNILERFSAQQFPDLHSELNLSSLELGDSALYFCASSVSTQGNIQYFGAGTRLSVL.

The V call is TRBV6-4, the J call TRBJ2-5; the match to TRBD2 covers 11 bases. Germline trimming cut 9 bases from V and 2 bases from J; bases unmatched to any gene: 2. The CDR3 consists of 13 residues. The germline gives CDR1 MRHNA, CDR2 SNTAGT. The CDR3 DNA reads as TGTGCCAGACTAGCGGGAGCGCAAGAGACCCAGTACTTC. This codes for CARLAGAQETQYF.

The V gene is TRBV4-2, the J gene TRBJ2-1; 7 positions agree with TRBD2. The germline CDR1 and CDR2 sequences are LGHNA and YNFKEQ. CDR3 length: 19 amino acids. The trim removed 5 bases at V and 0 bases at J, leaving 16 bases unmatched. CDR3 sequence: CASSGAPRLAMISYNEQFF. CDR3 DNA sequence: TGTGCCAGCAGCGGGGCGCCCCGACTAGCCATGATCTCCTACAATGAGCAGTTCTTC.

The rearrangement links TRBV4-2 to TRBJ1-1; the match to TRBD1 covers 7 bases. Germline-derived CDR1 and CDR2 are LGHNA and YNFKEQ. J gave up 4 bases and V 0 bases, and 14 bases lay outside the gene matches. CDR3 length: 18 residues. CDR3 DNA: TGTGCCAGCAGCCAAGATGAGCGAGTCGGGGGACAGAGCACTGAAGCTTTCTTT. This encodes CASSQDERVGGQSTEAFF.

This sequence joins TRBV4-3 and TRBJ2-3; 9 bases are a match to TRBD2. Trimming at V came to 0 bases and at J to 6 bases, leaving 10 bases not matched to a gene. Germline lookup yields CDR1 LGHNA and CDR2 YSLEER. The CDR3 spans 17 residues. CDR3 nucleotide sequence: TGCGCCAGCAGCCAAGATCTTGCGGGAGGGCCGTGGGATACGCAGTATTTT. It yields the protein CASSQDLAGGPWDTQYF.

V usage is TRBV9 and J usage is TRBJ2-1; D unresolved. CDR1 SGDLS and CDR2 YYNGEE come from the germline V gene. V was trimmed by 2 bases and J by 7 bases, leaving 13 bases between them. This CDR3 is 14 amino acids long. CDR3: CASSVSRDMNEQFF. The CDR3 region has the DNA TGTGCCAGCAGCGTGAGTCGAGATATGAATGAGCAGTTCTTC.

The chain joins TRBV6-1 to TRBJ1-1, with TRBD1 as a possible D gene (6 bases). Looked up from germline, CDR1 is MNHNS and CDR2 is SASEGT. This CDR3 contains 14 residues. V lost 2 bases and J 5 bases, leaving 12 bases between the germline ends. CDR3 residues: CASSEYRVGTEAFF. For the CDR3, the DNA is TGTGCCAGCAGTGAATACAGGGTCGGGACTGAAGCTTTCTTT.

The CDR3 coding sequence is TGTGCCAGCAGCGTAGGGATAGGGCAGGGCTCCTACGAGCAGTACTTC. It is translated as CASSVGIGQGSYEQYF. The chain links TRBV9 to TRBJ2-7; a weak D match, TRBD1 (5 bases). V dropped 0 bases and J dropped 0 bases, with 13 bases sitting between them. The CDR3 runs 16 residues. CDR1 is SGDLS, CDR2 YYNGEE, per germline.

V is TRBV7-2 and J is TRBJ1-1; D unclear. In germline, CDR1 is SGHTA, CDR2 FQGNSA. The CDR3 contains 14 residues. V dropped 5 bases and J dropped 1 base, with 11 bases sitting between them. The CDR3 DNA sequence: TGTGCCAGCAGCCCCGGGATAGGGAACACTGAAGCTTTCTTT. This sequence encodes CASSPGIGNTEAFF.

The chain combines TRBV5-8 with TRBJ2-1, with 11 bases identical to TRBD2. Unmatched junction bases numbered 3, after V lost 7 bases and J lost 6 bases. The CDR3 is made up of 13 amino acids. Germline V lookup: CDR1 SGHTS, CDR2 YDEGEE. The CDR3 coding sequence is TGTGCCAGCCGACTAGCGGGGCTCAATGAGCAGTTCTTC. The encoded protein is CASRLAGLNEQFF.

The gene calls are TRBV4-3 and TRBJ2-7; 10 bases are shared with TRBD2. This CDR3 contains 15 residues. Losses at the gene ends were 4 bases for V and 1 base for J; bases not matched to a gene: 4. Germline values: CDR1 LGHNA, CDR2 YSLEER. CDR3 DNA: TGCGCCAGCAGCCGACAGACTAGCGGGTCCTACGAGCAGTACTTC. This sequence encodes CASSRQTSGSYEQYF.

The V gene is TRBV7-2, the J gene TRBJ1-5; D might be TRBD1 (6 bases). V was pared by 1 base and J by 3 bases, with 10 bases between. The CDR3 sequence is 15 residues long. Germline CDR1 is SGHTA and CDR2 is FQGNSA. In nucleotides, the CDR3 is TGTGCCAGCAGCTTAGTCACAGGGCCCAATCAGCCCCAGCATTTT. Translating gives CASSLVTGPNQPQHF.

This chain links TRBV9 with TRBJ2-3; 8 bases are shared with TRBD2. CDR1 is SGDLS and CDR2 is YYNGEE in the germline V gene. The CDR3 spans 14 residues. With V trimmed by 4 bases and J by 2 bases, 3 bases remained unmatched. In nucleotides, the CDR3 is TGTGCCAGCAGCCCTAGCGGGCTCACAGATACGCAGTATTTT. It translates to CASSPSGLTDTQYF.

The chain carries TRBV28 and TRBJ2-1, with D maybe TRBD2 (5 bases). V was clipped by 7 bases and J by 7 bases, with 14 bases between them. Germline CDR1 is MDHEN and CDR2 is SYDVKM. This CDR3 has 13 residues. The DNA of the CDR3 is TGTGCCAGCACCCGGCTAGCTCGGAATGAGCAGTTCTTC. Encoded protein: CASTRLARNEQFF.

V and J are TRBV5-1 and TRBJ2-1, with 7 bases that match TRBD2. The CDR3 runs to 15 residues. The V gene end was trimmed by 1 base and the J gene end by 0 bases; junction bases not matched to a gene: 1. Germline V gives CDR1 SGHRS, CDR2 YFSETQ. CDR3: CASSLSGTSYNEQFF. CDR3 bases: TGCGCCAGCAGCTTGAGCGGGACCTCCTACAATGAGCAGTTCTTC.

This chain connects TRBV28 to TRBJ2-7, with 11 nucleotides matching TRBD2. This CDR3 has 15 residues. Germline CDR1 and CDR2: MDHEN and SYDVKM. V gave up 5 bases and J gave up 4 bases; unmatched junction bases: 7. The CDR3 bases are TGTGCCAGCAGTCCGGCGGGACTAGCGGTTTACGAGCAGTACTTC. Protein sequence: CASSPAGLAVYEQYF.

The chain links TRBV5-6 to TRBJ1-2; 7 positions match TRBD1. Germline assignment: CDR1 SGHDT and CDR2 YYEEEE. The CDR3 consists of 16 residues. The J segment lost 6 bases and the V segment lost 4 bases, leaving 15 bases of the junction unmatched. CDR3 bases: TGTGCCAGCAGCCCTTCAACGGGACAGTGGGTAAATGGCTACACCTTC. Its translation: CASSPSTGQWVNGYTF.

The chain combines TRBV28 with TRBJ2-7; 11 nucleotides align to TRBD2. The length of the CDR3 is 16 residues. Losses at the gene ends were 7 bases for V and 5 bases for J; bases not matched to a gene: 13. Looked up from germline, CDR1 is MDHEN and CDR2 is SYDVKM. The CDR3 reads CASISSWLAGGDEQYF. The DNA of the CDR3 is TGTGCCAGCATCTCCAGTTGGCTAGCGGGAGGCGACGAGCAGTACTTC.

The chain is built from TRBV4-1 and TRBJ2-3; D not certain. Trimming removed 0 bases at V and 5 bases at J, with 15 bases between. Germline values: CDR1 MGHRA, CDR2 YSYEKL. The CDR3 is 16 amino acids. DNA of the CDR3: TGCGCCAGCAGCCAAGATCTGAACGATTTCAGAGATACGCAGTATTTT. It translates to CASSQDLNDFRDTQYF.

V is TRBV5-1 and J is TRBJ1-5; 8 bases are shared with TRBD1. Germline-derived CDR1 and CDR2 are SGHRS and YFSETQ. J gave up 7 bases and V 2 bases, and 5 bases lay outside the gene matches. The CDR3 length is 14 residues. The CDR3 region is CASSLGAGGQPQHF. As DNA, the CDR3 is TGCGCCAGCAGCTTAGGGGCAGGGGGCCAGCCCCAGCATTTT.

The chain recombines TRBV29-1 with TRBJ2-7; 12 bases fit TRBD1. Germline CDR1 and CDR2: SQVTM and ANQGSEA. Trimming took 6 bases from V and 7 from J; bases not matched to a gene: 16. The CDR3 consists of 16 residues. For the CDR3, the DNA is TGCAGCGTCTATGTCCCGGGACAGGGGGCCCATCGGGAGCAGTACTTC. It specifies CSVYVPGQGAHREQYF.

The chain combines TRBV28 with TRBJ2-2; possible D gene TRBD1, 6 bases. The V gene's germline CDR1 is MDHEN and CDR2 SYDVKM. V gave up 7 bases and J gave up 5 bases, with 20 bases separating them. This CDR3 has 16 amino acids. The CDR3 protein is CASNPQGRGKTGELFF. CDR3 nucleotide sequence: TGTGCCAGCAATCCACAGGGCAGGGGAAAAACCGGGGAGCTGTTTTTT.

This rearrangement joins TRBV4-3 to TRBJ2-1, with D maybe TRBD2 (6 bases). Germline V gene lookup returns CDR1 LGHNA and CDR2 YSLEER. This CDR3 has 15 amino acids. V lost 0 bases and J 6 bases, leaving 12 bases between the germline ends. This CDR3 is CASSQERGSSNEQFF. CDR3 nucleotides: TGCGCCAGCAGCCAAGAGCGGGGAAGCTCCAATGAGCAGTTCTTC.